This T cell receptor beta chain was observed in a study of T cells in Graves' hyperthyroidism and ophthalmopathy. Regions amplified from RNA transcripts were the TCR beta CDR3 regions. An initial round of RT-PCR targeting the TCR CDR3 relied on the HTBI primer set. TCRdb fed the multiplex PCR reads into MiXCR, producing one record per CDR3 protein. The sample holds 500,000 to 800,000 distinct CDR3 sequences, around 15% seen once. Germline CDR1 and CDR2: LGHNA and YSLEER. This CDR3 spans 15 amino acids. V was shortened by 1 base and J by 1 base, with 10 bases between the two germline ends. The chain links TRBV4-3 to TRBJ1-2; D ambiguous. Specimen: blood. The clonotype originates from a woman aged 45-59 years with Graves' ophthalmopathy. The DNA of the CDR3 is TGCGCCAGCAGCCAAGTCGGGTCGCTTAACTATGGCTACACCTTC. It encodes CASSQVGSLNYGYTF.